The entry that follows covers one TCR beta chain sequence. Antigen unknown. The data derive from a study of T cell responses to AZD1222 COVID-19 vaccine. Study-level points and caveats: Among the donors, most were white British and more were female, and clonal diversity was possibly underestimated.

Trimming removed 1 base from V and 8 bases from J, with 11 bases in between. This CDR3 region has 13 residues. CDR1 LNHNV and CDR2 YYDKDF come from the germline V gene (reference sequence). The method was immunoSEQ multiplex PCR; TCRdb's version includes in-frame clones alone and lacks a portion of them. The sample has about 140,000 clones; approximately 92% are singletons. The material was peripheral blood, obtained 28 days after the second AZD1222 dose. The chain is built from TRBV15 and TRBJ1-2; D possibly corresponds to TRBD1 (5 bases). The receptor's source is an adult who received the AZD1222 COVID-19 vaccine. Here the CDR3 reads CATSRGEGLGYTF. CDR3 DNA: TGTGCCACCAGCAGAGGTGAGGGGTTAGGCTACACCTTC.